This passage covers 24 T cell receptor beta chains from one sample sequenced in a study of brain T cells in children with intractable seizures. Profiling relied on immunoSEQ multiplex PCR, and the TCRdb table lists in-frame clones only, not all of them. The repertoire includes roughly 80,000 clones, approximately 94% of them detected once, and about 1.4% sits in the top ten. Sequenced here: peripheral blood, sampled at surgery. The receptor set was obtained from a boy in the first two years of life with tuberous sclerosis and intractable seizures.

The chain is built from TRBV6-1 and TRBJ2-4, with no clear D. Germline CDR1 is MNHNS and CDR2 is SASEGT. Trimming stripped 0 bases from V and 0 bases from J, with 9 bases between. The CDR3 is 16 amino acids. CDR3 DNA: TGTGCCAGCAGTGAAGCGCTTCGGAAAGCCAAAAACATTCAGTACTTC. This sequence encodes CASSEALRKAKNIQYF.

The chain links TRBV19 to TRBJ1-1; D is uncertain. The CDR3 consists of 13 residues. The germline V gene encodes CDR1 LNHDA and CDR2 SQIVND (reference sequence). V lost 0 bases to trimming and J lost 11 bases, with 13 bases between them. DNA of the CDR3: TGTGCCAGTAGTATAGATTTGGGCCGCGGGGCTTTCTTT. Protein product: CASSIDLGRGAFF. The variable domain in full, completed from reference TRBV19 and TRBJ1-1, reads DGGITQSPKYLFRKEGQNVTLSCEQNLNHDAMYWYRQDPGQGLRLIYYSQIVNDFQKGDIAEGYSVSREKKESFPLTVTSAQKNPTAFYLCASSIDLGRGAFFGQGTRLTVV.

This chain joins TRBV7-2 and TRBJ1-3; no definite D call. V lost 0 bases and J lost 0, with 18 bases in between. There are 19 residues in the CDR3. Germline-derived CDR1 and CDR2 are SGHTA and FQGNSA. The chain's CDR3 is CASSLAPRTQTRSGNTIYF. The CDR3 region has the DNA TGTGCCAGCAGCTTAGCCCCCCGCACACAAACCCGCTCTGGAAACACCATATATTTT. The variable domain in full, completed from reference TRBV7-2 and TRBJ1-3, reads GAGVSQSPSNKVTEKGKDVELRCDPISGHTALYWYRQSLGQGLEFLIYFQGNSAPDKSGLPSDRFSAERTGGSVSTLTIQRTQQEDSAVYLCASSLAPRTQTRSGNTIYFGEGSWLTVV.

The CDR3 protein is CATSTLRTGPFHEQYF. CDR3 DNA: TGTGCCACCAGCACCCTGAGGACAGGGCCCTTCCACGAGCAGTACTTC. V and J are TRBV15 and TRBJ2-7, with 8 bases aligning to TRBD1. Germline V gene lookup returns CDR1 LNHNV and CDR2 YYDKDF (reference sequence). V dropped 4 bases and J dropped 5; count of bases not matched to a gene: 13. The CDR3 is made up of 16 amino acids.

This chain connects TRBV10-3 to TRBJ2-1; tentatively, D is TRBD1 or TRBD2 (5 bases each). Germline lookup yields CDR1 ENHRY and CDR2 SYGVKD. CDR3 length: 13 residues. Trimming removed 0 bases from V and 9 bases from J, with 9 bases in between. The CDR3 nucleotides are TGTGCCATCAGTGAGTCGGGGGTATCTGAGCAGTTCTTC. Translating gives CAISESGVSEQFF.

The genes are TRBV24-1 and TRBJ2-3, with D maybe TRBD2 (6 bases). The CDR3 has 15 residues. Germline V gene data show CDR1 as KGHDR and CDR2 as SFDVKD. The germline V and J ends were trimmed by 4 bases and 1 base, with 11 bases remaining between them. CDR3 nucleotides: TGTGCCACCAGTGAGGCTGGAGGGGGCACAGATACGCAGTATTTT. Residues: CATSEAGGGTDTQYF.

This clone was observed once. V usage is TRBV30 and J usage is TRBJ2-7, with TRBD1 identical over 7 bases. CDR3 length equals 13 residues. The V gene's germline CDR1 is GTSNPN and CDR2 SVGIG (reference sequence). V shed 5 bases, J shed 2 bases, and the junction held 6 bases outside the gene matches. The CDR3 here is CAWVTGIAYEQYF. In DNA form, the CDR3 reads TGTGCCTGGGTGACAGGGATCGCCTACGAGCAGTACTTC.

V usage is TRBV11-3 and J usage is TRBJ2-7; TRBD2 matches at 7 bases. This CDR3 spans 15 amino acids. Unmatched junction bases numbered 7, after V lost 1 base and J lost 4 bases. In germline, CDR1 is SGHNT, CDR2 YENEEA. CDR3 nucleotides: TGTGCCAGCAGCTTAGTTAGGACTAGAAGTTACGAGCAGTACTTC. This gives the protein CASSLVRTRSYEQYF.

The CDR3 DNA sequence: TGCGCCAGCAGCCAAGAGGGACGGACACTCCCTGGGAATGAGCAGTTCTTC. Residues: CASSQEGRTLPGNEQFF. The chain is built from TRBV4-1 and TRBJ2-1; possibly TRBD1 or TRBD2 for D (5 bases each). Deletions cut 0 bases from V and 7 bases from J, with 19 bases between. The CDR3 runs to 17 residues. CDR1 and CDR2 (germline): MGHRA, YSYEKL.

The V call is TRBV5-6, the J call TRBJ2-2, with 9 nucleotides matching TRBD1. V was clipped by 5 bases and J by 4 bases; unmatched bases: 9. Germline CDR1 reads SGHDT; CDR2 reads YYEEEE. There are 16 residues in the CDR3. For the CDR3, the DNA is TGTGCCAGCAGAGTAACAGGGGGCTATATCACCGGGGAGCTGTTTTTT. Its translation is CASRVTGGYITGELFF.

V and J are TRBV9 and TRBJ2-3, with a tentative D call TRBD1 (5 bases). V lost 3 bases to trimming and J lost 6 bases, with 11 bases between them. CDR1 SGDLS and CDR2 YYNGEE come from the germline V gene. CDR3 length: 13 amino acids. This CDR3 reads CASSENPGDTQYF. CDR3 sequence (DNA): TGTGCCAGCAGCGAGAACCCAGGGGATACGCAGTATTTT.

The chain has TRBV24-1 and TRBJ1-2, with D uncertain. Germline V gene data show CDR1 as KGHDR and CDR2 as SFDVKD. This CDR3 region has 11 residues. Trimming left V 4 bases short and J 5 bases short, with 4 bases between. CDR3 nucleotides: TGTGCCACCAGTGACCCGTATGGCTACACCTTC. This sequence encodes CATSDPYGYTF.

Here the CDR3 reads CASSQETQYF. The CDR3 nucleotides read TGTGCCAGCAGCCAAGAGACCCAGTACTTC. The chain couples TRBV7-9 to TRBJ2-5; no firm D call. V was shortened by 5 bases and J by 2 bases, with 0 bases between the two germline ends. The CDR3 runs 10 residues. Germline V gene data show CDR1 as SEHNR and CDR2 as FQNEAQ (reference sequence).

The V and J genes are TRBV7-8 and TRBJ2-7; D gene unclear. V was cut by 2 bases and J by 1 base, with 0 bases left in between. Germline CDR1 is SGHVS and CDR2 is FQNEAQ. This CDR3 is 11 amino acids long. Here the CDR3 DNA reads TGTGCCAGCAGCTTATCCTACGAGCAGTACTTC. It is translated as CASSLSYEQYF.

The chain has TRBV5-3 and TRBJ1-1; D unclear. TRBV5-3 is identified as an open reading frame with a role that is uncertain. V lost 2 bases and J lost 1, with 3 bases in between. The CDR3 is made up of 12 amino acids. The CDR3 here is CARSFQNTEAFF. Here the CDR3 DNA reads TGTGCCAGAAGCTTTCAGAACACTGAAGCTTTCTTT.

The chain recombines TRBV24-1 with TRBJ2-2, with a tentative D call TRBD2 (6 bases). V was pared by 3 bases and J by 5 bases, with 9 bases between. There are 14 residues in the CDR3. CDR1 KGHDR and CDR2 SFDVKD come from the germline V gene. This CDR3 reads CATSDPGLTGELFF. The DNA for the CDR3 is TGTGCCACCAGTGATCCAGGACTAACCGGGGAGCTGTTTTTT.

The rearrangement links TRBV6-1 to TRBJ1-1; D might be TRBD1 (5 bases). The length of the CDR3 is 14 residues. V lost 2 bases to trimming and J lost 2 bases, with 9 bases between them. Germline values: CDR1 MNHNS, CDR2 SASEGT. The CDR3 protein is CASSELWGNTEAFF. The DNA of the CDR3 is TGTGCCAGCAGTGAACTCTGGGGCAACACTGAAGCTTTCTTT.

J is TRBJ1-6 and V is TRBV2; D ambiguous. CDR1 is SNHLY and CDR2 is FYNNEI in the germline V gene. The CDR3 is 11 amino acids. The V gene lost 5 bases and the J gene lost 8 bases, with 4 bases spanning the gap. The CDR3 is CASSTHSPLHF. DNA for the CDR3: TGTGCCAGCAGTACCCATTCACCCCTCCACTTT.

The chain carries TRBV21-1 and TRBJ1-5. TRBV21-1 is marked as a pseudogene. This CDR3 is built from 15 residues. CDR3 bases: TGTGCCAGCAGCAAAGAGGATAATAGCAATCAGCCCCAGCATTTT. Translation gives CASSKEDNSNQPQHF.

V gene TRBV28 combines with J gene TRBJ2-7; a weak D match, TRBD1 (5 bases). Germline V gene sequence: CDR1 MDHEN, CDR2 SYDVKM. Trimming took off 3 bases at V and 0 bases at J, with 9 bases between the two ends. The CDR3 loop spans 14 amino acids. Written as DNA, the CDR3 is TGTGCCAGCAGTTTCTCAGGGTCCTCCTACGAGCAGTACTTC. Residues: CASSFSGSSYEQYF.

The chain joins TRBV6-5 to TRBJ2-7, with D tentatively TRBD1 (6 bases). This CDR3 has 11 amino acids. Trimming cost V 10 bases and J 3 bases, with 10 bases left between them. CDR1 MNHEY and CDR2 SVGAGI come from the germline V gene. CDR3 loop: CATRGLYEQYF. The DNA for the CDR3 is TGTGCCACCAGGGGCCTCTACGAGCAGTACTTC.

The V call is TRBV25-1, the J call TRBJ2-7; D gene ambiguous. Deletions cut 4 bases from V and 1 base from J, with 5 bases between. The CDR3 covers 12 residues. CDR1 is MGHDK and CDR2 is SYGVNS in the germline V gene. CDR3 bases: TGTGCCAGCAGTGCGTATTCCTACGAGCAGTACTTC. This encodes CASSAYSYEQYF.

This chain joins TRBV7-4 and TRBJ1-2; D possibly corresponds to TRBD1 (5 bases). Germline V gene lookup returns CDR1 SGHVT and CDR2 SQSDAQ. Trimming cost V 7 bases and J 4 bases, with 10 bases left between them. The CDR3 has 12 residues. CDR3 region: CASIQVRYGYTF. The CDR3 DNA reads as TGTGCCAGCATACAGGTACGCTATGGCTACACCTTC.

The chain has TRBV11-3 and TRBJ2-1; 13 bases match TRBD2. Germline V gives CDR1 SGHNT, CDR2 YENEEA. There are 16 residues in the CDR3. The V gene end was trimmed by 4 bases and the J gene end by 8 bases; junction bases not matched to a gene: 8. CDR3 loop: CASSSGLAGVWDEQFF. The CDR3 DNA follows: TGTGCCAGCAGCTCAGGACTAGCGGGAGTATGGGATGAGCAGTTCTTC.